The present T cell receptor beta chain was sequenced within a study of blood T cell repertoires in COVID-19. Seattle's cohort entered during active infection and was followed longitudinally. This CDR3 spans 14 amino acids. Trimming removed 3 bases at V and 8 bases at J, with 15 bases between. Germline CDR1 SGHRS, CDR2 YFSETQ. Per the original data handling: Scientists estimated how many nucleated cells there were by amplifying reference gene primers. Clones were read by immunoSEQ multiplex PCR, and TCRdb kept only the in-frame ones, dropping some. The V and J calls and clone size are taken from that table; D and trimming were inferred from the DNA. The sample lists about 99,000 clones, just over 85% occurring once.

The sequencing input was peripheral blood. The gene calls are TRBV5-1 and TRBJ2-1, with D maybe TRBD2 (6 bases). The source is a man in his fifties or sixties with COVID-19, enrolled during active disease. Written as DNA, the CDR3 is TGCGCCAGCAGCTACCGGACGGAGGGGTATGAGCAGTTCTTC. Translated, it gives CASSYRTEGYEQFF.